Presented here are 14 T cell receptor beta chains from one specimen sequenced in a study of identical twins. TCRdb analysed the 5' RACE reads with MiXCR anew, one entry per CDR3 protein. The sample shows 690,000 or so distinct CDR3 sequences, around 6% of them seen only once. The sequenced sample consisted of naive T cells sorted from blood. The receptors here all came from a man aged 18 to 29 in good health.

This clonotype was seen a handful of times. The chain joins TRBV6-2 or TRBV6-3 to TRBJ2-7, with D perhaps matching TRBD1 (6 bases). The CDR3 length is 13 residues. V gave up 8 bases and J gave up 2 bases, with 13 bases separating them. CDR1 is MNHEY and CDR2 is SVGEGT in the germline V gene. Written as DNA, the CDR3 is TGTGCCAGCGCCCCGGGACAACCCTACGAGCAGTACTTC. Residues: CASAPGQPYEQYF.

This clonotype was seen repeatedly, ten times or more. The chain employs TRBV7-7 and TRBJ2-5; TRBD2 matches 10 bases. Germline V CDR1 and CDR2: SSHAT, FNYEAQ (reference sequence). The CDR3 sequence is 19 residues long. After removal of 4 bases from V and 0 bases from J, the junction contained 14 bases not matched to a gene. CDR3 in amino acids: CASSSLGLAGAPYQETQYF. DNA for the CDR3: TGTGCCAGCAGCTCCTTAGGGCTAGCGGGAGCCCCGTACCAAGAGACCCAGTACTTC.

This clonotype was recorded a few times. J is TRBJ1-4 and V is TRBV7-9; D may be TRBD1 (6 bases). V was pared by 5 bases and J by 8 bases, with 15 bases between. Germline loops: CDR1 SEHNR, CDR2 FQNEAQ (reference sequence). The CDR3 has 14 residues. The CDR3 here is CASSPRGYGEKLFF. The CDR3 DNA is TGTGCCAGCAGCCCCAGGGGATATGGGGAAAAACTGTTTTTT.

This clonotype was counted at least ten times. This rearrangement joins TRBV6-1 to TRBJ2-1, with 9 bases fitting TRBD1. Germline CDR1 is MNHNS and CDR2 is SASEGT. This CDR3 comprises 14 residues. V was pared by 8 bases and J by 4 bases, with 6 bases of the junction left unmatched. The CDR3 here is CASVGTGSYNEQFF. The CDR3 bases are TGTGCCAGCGTCGGGACAGGGTCGTACAATGAGCAGTTCTTC.

This clonotype occurred many times. The gene calls are TRBV20-1 and TRBJ2-1; 7 positions agree with TRBD2. Trimming removed 3 bases from V and 6 bases from J; junction bases left unmatched: 8. Per the germline V gene, CDR1 is DFQATT and CDR2 is SNEGSKA (reference sequence). The CDR3 loop spans 14 amino acids. The CDR3 spells CSASGRERSNEQFF. The CDR3 region has the DNA TGCAGTGCTAGCGGGCGGGAGAGAAGCAATGAGCAGTTCTTC.

The gene calls are TRBV20-1 and TRBJ2-5, with D perhaps being TRBD1 or TRBD2 (5 bases each). Germline loops: CDR1 DFQATT, CDR2 SNEGSKA (reference sequence). The V gene lost 2 bases and the J gene lost 2 bases, with 15 bases spanning the gap. The CDR3 runs to 15 residues. The CDR3 DNA follows: TGCAGTGCTAGACCGGGGCAACTGGGGCAAGAGACCCAGTACTTC. Its translation: CSARPGQLGQETQYF.

This clonotype was counted ten times or more. In nucleotides, the CDR3 is TGTGCCAGCAGCTTTGGTGGCGACGGTGAAAAACTGTTTTTT. This gives the protein CASSFGGDGEKLFF. This sequence joins TRBV7-9 and TRBJ1-4; D gene ambiguous. The CDR3 loop spans 14 amino acids. Germline CDR1 reads SEHNR; CDR2 reads FQNEAQ (reference sequence). V gave up 3 bases and J gave up 7 bases, with 12 bases separating them.

This clonotype was picked up many times. V usage is TRBV5-5 and J usage is TRBJ1-5; D call uncertain. V lost 0 bases, J lost 4 bases, and 14 bases lay in between. The germline gives CDR1 SGHKS, CDR2 YYEKEE (reference sequence). The CDR3 length is 16 residues. The CDR3 region is CASSLDPRVPNQPQHF. The CDR3 DNA is TGTGCCAGCAGCTTGGACCCGAGGGTGCCGAATCAGCCCCAGCATTTT.

There are many counts of this clonotype. A read error may account for a junction end that differs from germline. This sequence joins TRBV29-1 and TRBJ2-5; 7 positions match TRBD2. CDR3 length equals 13 residues. CDR1 is SQVTM, CDR2 ANQGSEA, per germline. This CDR3 is CSVEGRAKETQYF. The CDR3 DNA reads as TGCAGCGTGGAAGGGAGGGCCAAAGAGACCCAGTACTTC.

This clonotype occurred many times. The chain joins TRBV29-1 to TRBJ2-2, with a weak D call TRBD2 (6 bases). V gave up 3 bases and J gave up 6 bases, with 14 bases separating them. The CDR3 has 14 residues. CDR1 is SQVTM, CDR2 ANQGSEA, per germline. CDR3 in amino acids: CSVERAGGAGELFF. DNA of the CDR3: TGCAGCGTTGAGCGCGCAGGAGGGGCCGGGGAGCTGTTTTTT.

This clonotype was detected many times. CDR3 coding DNA: TGCAGTGCTAGTCCGGCAGGGGGACAGGGGGCCTTAGATACGCAGTATTTT. This encodes CSASPAGGQGALDTQYF. This sequence joins TRBV20-1 and TRBJ2-3, with 12 positions matching TRBD1. CDR3 length: 17 residues. Trimming took 3 bases from V and 5 from J; bases not matched to a gene: 12. CDR1 DFQATT and CDR2 SNEGSKA come from the germline V gene (reference sequence).

The sample holds many counts of this clonotype. This chain links TRBV15 with TRBJ2-2, with D possibly being TRBD2 (5 bases). This CDR3 comprises 14 residues. Per the germline V gene, CDR1 is LNHNV and CDR2 is YYDKDF (reference sequence). Trimming took 0 bases from V and 7 from J, leaving 9 bases between them. The CDR3 here is CATSRDSVLGELFF. For the CDR3, the DNA is TGTGCCACCAGCAGAGATAGCGTGCTCGGGGAGCTGTTTTTT. Complete variable domain (other parts from reference TRBV15 and TRBJ2-2): DAMVIQNPRYQVTQFGKPVTLSCSQTLNHNVMYWYQQKSSQAPKLLFHYYDKDFNNEADTPDNFQSRRPNTSFCFLDIRSPGLGDTAMYLCATSRDSVLGELFFGEGSRLTVL.

This clonotype came up a few times. CDR3 amino acids: CASSYWGDHGELFF. The CDR3, as DNA: TGTGCCAGCAGTTATTGGGGGGATCACGGGGAGCTGTTTTTT. V and J are TRBV6-2 or TRBV6-3 and TRBJ2-2, with D perhaps TRBD2 (6 bases). The ends were cut back, 3 bases at V and 7 bases at J, with 12 bases in the middle. Germline CDR1 and CDR2: MNHEY and SVGEGT. CDR3 length: 14 amino acids.

This chain joins TRBV10-3 and TRBJ2-7; the D gene could be TRBD1 or TRBD2 (6 bases each). The CDR3 length is 15 residues. Germline V gives CDR1 ENHRY, CDR2 SYGVKD. V was cut by 3 bases and J by 9 bases, with 21 bases left in between. CDR3 nucleotide sequence: TGTGCCATCAGTGAACGGGGGCATTACCGTGGGGCGCAGTACGTC. Encoded protein: CAISERGHYRGAQYV.